This T cell receptor beta chain stems from a study of blood T cells in healthy people across ages. Primers used in a second PCR of about 6 to 11 cycles were a sample-barcoded 5' primer and a J-beta primer mix. TCRdb analysed the 5' RACE reads with MiXCR anew, one entry per CDR3 protein. Of about 320,000 distinct CDR3 sequences in the sample, around 29% were seen once. CDR1 is SGHTA, CDR2 FQGNSA, per germline. The length of the CDR3 is 14 residues. Trimming removed 3 bases at V and 4 bases at J, with 12 bases between. This receptor was taken from a woman in her 70s in good health. The material sequenced was blood. The chain couples TRBV7-2 to TRBJ2-5; either TRBD1 or TRBD2 may fit D (7 bases each). The CDR3 coding sequence is TGTGCCAGCAGCTTTGGGGAGGGGGCAGAGACCCAGTACTTC. Residues: CASSFGEGAETQYF.